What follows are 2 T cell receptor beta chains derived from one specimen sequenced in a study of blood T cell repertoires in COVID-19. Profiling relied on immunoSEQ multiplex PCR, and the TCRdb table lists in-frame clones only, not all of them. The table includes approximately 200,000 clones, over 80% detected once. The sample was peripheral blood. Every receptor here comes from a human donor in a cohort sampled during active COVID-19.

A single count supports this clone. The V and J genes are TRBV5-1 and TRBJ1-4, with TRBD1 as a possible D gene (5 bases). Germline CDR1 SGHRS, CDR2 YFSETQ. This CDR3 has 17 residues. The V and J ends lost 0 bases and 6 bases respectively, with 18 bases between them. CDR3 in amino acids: CASSLDPRRGEDEKLFF. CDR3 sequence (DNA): TGCGCCAGCAGCTTGGACCCTAGGCGGGGGGAGGATGAAAAACTGTTTTTT. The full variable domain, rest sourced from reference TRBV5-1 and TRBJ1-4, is KAGVTQTPRYLIKTRGQQVTLSCSPISGHRSVSWYQQTPGQGLQFLFEYFSETQRNKGNFPGRFSGRQFSNSRSEMNVSTLELGDSALYLCASSLDPRRGEDEKLFFGSGTQLSVL.

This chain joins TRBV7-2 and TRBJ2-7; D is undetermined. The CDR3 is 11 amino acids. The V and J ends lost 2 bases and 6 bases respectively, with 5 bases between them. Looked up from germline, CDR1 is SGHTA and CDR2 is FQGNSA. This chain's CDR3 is CASSLRSEQYF. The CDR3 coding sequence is TGTGCCAGCAGCTTAAGGAGCGAGCAGTACTTC.